This TCR beta chain emerged from a study of Ad26.COV2.S vaccination and SARS-CoV-2 variants. Turning to the study itself: Doses of Ad26.COV2.S were injected into muscle once or twice, 56 days apart.

For this clone: Its target is not known.

Treatment indicated: about 20 received Ad26.COV2.S at low or high dose, single or two shots; 5 received placebo; per-sample allocation not given. Specimens were obtained on day 63 following the first vaccine or placebo injection. In the vaccine, an Ad26 vector expressed the SARS-CoV-2 spike of the Wuhan strain. Here immunoSEQ multiplex PCR was the method, and the copy in TCRdb shows in-frame clones only, minus some. Here the sample spans about 480,000 clones, around nine tenths being singletons. Regarding the study as a whole: The breadth of spike-specific CD8+ and CD4+ T cell responses after vaccination was reportedly substantial.

Germline values: CDR1 SGHTA, CDR2 FQGTGA. Trimming removed 1 base at V and 0 bases at J, with 12 bases between. The length of the CDR3 is 17 residues. Material: peripheral blood, obtained in a trial of Ad26.COV2.S vaccine versus placebo. The genes are TRBV7-3 and TRBJ2-2; D gene ambiguous. This TCR derives from a person between 18 and 65 years old who received the Ad26.COV2.S COVID-19 vaccine or a placebo. The DNA of the CDR3 is TGTGCCAGCAGCTTAAGCCCCTCGACTGCGAACACCGGGGAGCTGTTTTTT. Translated, it gives CASSLSPSTANTGELFF.